This T cell receptor (beta chain) was retrieved from a study of cytomegalovirus exposure and HLA in healthy donors. Whole-study findings and limits: The study reported that TCR beta sequences accurately predicted HLA-A and HLA-B alleles in most subjects. Productive rates of about 87% or about 30% were seen for most TCR beta V segments in an earlier analysis. Apparent HLA restriction characterized most CMV-associated TCR beta chains in a later analysis. In terms of immune exposure information, only CMV serostatus was available.

It was with 60 Vbeta and 13 Jbeta primers that the PCR ran. The table came from immunoSEQ multiplex PCR; TCRdb's copy has only in-frame clones and leaves some out. The sample yields 85,000 to 100,000 clones, about nine tenths seen once. J was trimmed by 6 bases and V by 0 bases; bases with no gene match: 4. The CDR3 length is 15 residues. Germline V lookup: CDR1 SGHTS, CDR2 YDEGEE. Details on this clone: The antigen is unknown.

Material for sequencing was PBMCs. The chain has TRBV5-8 and TRBJ1-5; TRBD1 matches at 9 bases. This receptor was taken from a man between 18 and 29 years old in good health and CMV-seronegative. CDR3 in amino acids: CASSLGDRVVQPQHF. DNA of the CDR3: TGTGCCAGCAGCTTGGGGGACAGGGTCGTTCAGCCCCAGCATTTT.